A single sample is the source of the 31 T cell receptor beta chains below, sequenced in a study of identical twins. A single record per CDR3 protein comes from TCRdb applying MiXCR to the 5' RACE reads. The profile shows 200,000 to 250,000 distinct CDR3 sequences, 6% to 8.5% of them singletons. The sample was also linked to a second study, of yellow fever vaccine responses in identical twins.

Sequencing was performed on CD8+ T cells sorted from blood. The receptor source for this set is a woman between 18 and 29 years old in good health.

This clonotype showed up many times. This sequence joins TRBV29-1 and TRBJ2-3; maybe TRBD2 (5 bases). CDR3 length equals 12 residues. The germline gives CDR1 SQVTM, CDR2 ANQGSEA. Trimming shortened V by 0 bases and J by 6 bases, and 7 bases separated the two germline ends. This CDR3 is CSVEDPGDTQYF. CDR3 DNA: TGCAGCGTTGAAGATCCGGGGGATACGCAGTATTTT.

The table lists this clonotype with a few counts. The J gene is TRBJ1-3, the V gene TRBV5-1; possibly TRBD1 for D (6 bases). Germline values: CDR1 SGHRS, CDR2 YFSETQ. V lost 7 bases, J lost 0 bases, and 14 bases lay in between. CDR3 length equals 15 residues. The CDR3 sequence: CASAYDRSSGNTIYF. The CDR3 nucleotides are TGCGCCAGCGCCTACGACAGGAGCTCTGGAAACACCATATATTTT.

This clonotype was observed many times. The chain uses TRBV12-3 or TRBV12-4 and TRBJ2-5; D might be TRBD1 (6 bases). Trimming shortened V by 6 bases and J by 2 bases, and 7 bases separated the two germline ends. The CDR3 extends over 12 amino acids. CDR3 coding DNA: TGTGCCAGCAGGGACAGACAAGAGACCCAGTACTTC. Amino acids: CASRDRQETQYF.

The table lists this clonotype with many counts. V gene TRBV12-3 or TRBV12-4 combines with J gene TRBJ1-1; unclear D gene. V was shortened by 6 bases and J by 10 bases, with 15 bases between the two germline ends. The CDR3 runs 12 residues. The CDR3 DNA sequence: TGTGCCAGCAGGGCGGGCAGCGGGCGAGCTTTCTTT. Protein product: CASRAGSGRAFF.

This clonotype came up a few times. The V gene is TRBV10-2, the J gene TRBJ2-7; D is tentatively TRBD1 or TRBD2 (5 bases each). Germline V lookup: CDR1 WSHSY, CDR2 SAAADI. The CDR3 runs 19 residues. V was pared by 0 bases and J by 0 bases, with 21 bases between. The CDR3 reads CASSESRDPNLLVSYEQYV. CDR3 bases: TGCGCCAGCAGTGAGTCCCGGGACCCGAACCTGCTCGTCTCCTACGAGCAGTACGTC.

In this sample, this clonotype turned up a few times. The gene calls are TRBV11-3 and TRBJ2-1; 12 bases are a match to TRBD2. With V trimmed by 5 bases and J by 3 bases, 2 bases remained unmatched. This CDR3 is built from 15 residues. Germline-derived CDR1 and CDR2 are SGHNT and YENEEA. The CDR3 sequence is CASSPSGGVYNEQFF. The CDR3 nucleotides read TGTGCCAGCAGCCCTAGCGGGGGGGTCTACAATGAGCAGTTCTTC.

Only a few counts were recorded for this clonotype. The gene calls are TRBV7-2 and TRBJ2-7; D may be TRBD2 (6 bases). The CDR3 is made up of 14 amino acids. Trimming removed 3 bases at V and 6 bases at J, with 15 bases between. The germline V gene has CDR1 SGHTA and CDR2 FQGNSA. Here the CDR3 DNA reads TGTGCCAGCAGCTTTTGGGGGGACGAGAGCGAGCAGTACTTC. Its translation is CASSFWGDESEQYF. Combining the CDR3 with reference TRBV7-2 and TRBJ2-7 gives the whole variable domain GAGVSQSPSNKVTEKGKDVELRCDPISGHTALYWYRQSLGQGLEFLIYFQGNSAPDKSGLPSDRFSAERTGGSVSTLTIQRTQQEDSAVYLCASSFWGDESEQYFGPGTRLTVT.

This clonotype was seen many times. J is TRBJ2-7 and V is TRBV29-1; 10 positions agree with TRBD2. There are 16 residues in the CDR3. Germline values: CDR1 SQVTM, CDR2 ANQGSEA. J gave up 2 bases and V 0 bases, and 7 bases lay outside the gene matches. CDR3 nucleotides: TGCAGCGTTGAAGATCCTAGCGGGAGTTCACCCTACGAGCAGTACTTC. Amino acids: CSVEDPSGSSPYEQYF.

This clonotype was recorded at least ten times. This chain uses TRBV12-3 or TRBV12-4 with TRBJ2-1, with D uncertain. Trimming stripped 6 bases from V and 0 bases from J, with 3 bases between. CDR3 length: 12 residues. CDR3 loop: CASRTSYNEQFF. The CDR3 DNA follows: TGTGCCAGCAGGACCTCCTACAATGAGCAGTTCTTC.

This clonotype was counted many times. The chain joins TRBV20-1 to TRBJ1-5; D remains ambiguous. This CDR3 spans 14 amino acids. The V gene lost 0 bases and the J gene lost 7 bases, with 13 bases spanning the gap. Per germline, CDR1 DFQATT and CDR2 SNEGSKA (reference sequence). The CDR3 protein is CSARDKQEAQPQHF. In nucleotides, the CDR3 is TGCAGTGCTAGAGATAAGCAGGAGGCACAGCCCCAGCATTTT.

This clonotype was counted only a few times. J is TRBJ1-4 and V is TRBV29-1; the D gene is possibly TRBD1 (6 bases). The CDR3 consists of 13 residues. V lost 4 bases to trimming and J lost 6 bases, with 12 bases between them. Germline CDR1 SQVTM, CDR2 ANQGSEA. CDR3 sequence: CSVGGGYDEKLFF. In DNA, the CDR3 is TGCAGCGTTGGAGGGGGGTACGATGAAAAACTGTTTTTT. The full variable domain, in which reference TRBV29-1 and TRBJ1-4 provide the parts outside the CDR3, is SAVISQKPSRDICQRGTSLTIQCQVDSQVTMMFWYRQQPGQSLTLIATANQGSEATYESGFVIDKFPISRPNLTFSTLTVSNMSPEDSSIYLCSVGGGYDEKLFFGSGTQLSVL.

This clonotype has a count of ten or more. This chain links TRBV12-3 or TRBV12-4 with TRBJ1-6, with D unresolved. Between the trimmed V and J ends, which lost 6 bases and 8 bases, there was a span of 14 bases. This CDR3 has 14 residues. Here the CDR3 DNA reads TGTGCCAGCAGCTCCGGGCCTGGGGATTCACCCCTCCACTTT. Its protein is CASSSGPGDSPLHF.

The chain employs TRBV29-1 and TRBJ2-1, with TRBD1 identical over 9 bases. V trimming: 7 bases; J trimming: 4 bases; junction bases outside the gene matches: 5. From germline, CDR1 is SQVTM and CDR2 ANQGSEA. This CDR3 contains 13 residues. The CDR3 sequence is CSDGQGLYNEQFF. The CDR3, as DNA: TGCAGCGACGGACAGGGGCTGTACAATGAGCAGTTCTTC.

The V and J genes are TRBV7-9 and TRBJ2-3, with TRBD1 identical over 8 bases. V was clipped by 4 bases and J by 5 bases; unmatched bases: 2. Germline CDR1 and CDR2: SEHNR and FQNEAQ (reference sequence). There are 13 residues in the CDR3. CDR3 residues: CASSSTGEDTQYF. The CDR3 DNA is TGTGCCAGCAGCTCGACAGGGGAAGATACGCAGTATTTT.

This clonotype was observed a few times. The rearrangement links TRBV12-3 or TRBV12-4 to TRBJ2-7, with 7 bases lining up with TRBD2. This CDR3 spans 13 amino acids. The V gene end was trimmed by 8 bases and the J gene end by 1 base; junction bases not matched to a gene: 5. The CDR3 DNA reads TGTGCCAGCGGCCCTAGCGGTTCCTACGAGCAGTACGTC. This gives the protein CASGPSGSYEQYV.

The chain has TRBV4-1 and TRBJ2-7; 7 bases are shared with TRBD1. The CDR3 has 14 residues. The ends lost 0 bases at V and 7 bases at J; junction bases unmatched: 6. CDR1 MGHRA and CDR2 YSYEKL come from the germline V gene. The CDR3 spells CASSQDQGVGEQYF. CDR3 bases: TGCGCCAGCAGCCAAGATCAGGGGGTTGGTGAGCAGTACTTC.

The J gene is TRBJ2-7, the V gene TRBV27; D is unclear. The CDR3 runs 13 residues. In germline, CDR1 is MNHEY, CDR2 SMNVEV (reference sequence). Between the trimmed V and J ends, which lost 2 bases and 2 bases, there was a span of 7 bases. CDR3 DNA sequence: TGTGCCAGCAGTTTACAGTCGGCCTACGAGCAGTACTTC. Residues: CASSLQSAYEQYF.

This clonotype was counted many times. This rearrangement joins TRBV7-2 to TRBJ1-1, with D unclear. The V gene lost 3 bases and the J gene lost 5 bases, with 13 bases spanning the gap. The length of the CDR3 is 14 residues. The germline gives CDR1 SGHTA, CDR2 FQGNSA. The CDR3 is CASSFIPLGTEAFF. In nucleotides, the CDR3 is TGTGCCAGCAGCTTTATCCCTCTGGGGACTGAAGCTTTCTTT.

This clonotype was detected a few times. The chain recombines TRBV10-3 with TRBJ1-1; maybe TRBD1 (5 bases). Deletions cut 7 bases from V and 1 base from J, with 16 bases between. CDR3 length: 15 amino acids. Per germline, CDR1 ENHRY and CDR2 SYGVKD. The CDR3 loop is CAITGGDGPNTEAFF. The CDR3 DNA is TGTGCCATCACGGGGGGGGACGGACCGAACACTGAAGCTTTCTTT.

This clonotype was observed a few times. The CDR3 nucleotides are TGCAGCGTTGAATTGACAGAATACGAGCAGTACTTC. This sequence encodes CSVELTEYEQYF. The rearrangement joins TRBV29-1 to TRBJ2-7; tentative D call: TRBD1 (5 bases). Looked up from germline, CDR1 is SQVTM and CDR2 is ANQGSEA. V lost 2 bases to trimming and J lost 4 bases, with 9 bases between them. CDR3 size: 12 residues.

This clonotype was seen more than once but under ten times. The chain links TRBV7-8 to TRBJ1-1; tentatively, D is TRBD1 (5 bases). This CDR3 is 17 amino acids long. In germline, CDR1 is SGHVS, CDR2 FQNEAQ. V lost 6 bases and J 0 bases, leaving 20 bases between the germline ends. The CDR3 bases are TGTGCCAGCAGTCGGGGGTCGCAGTCTCACATGAACACTGAAGCTTTCTTT. Its translation: CASSRGSQSHMNTEAFF.

There are many counts of this clonotype. The V call is TRBV27, the J call TRBJ1-2, with D perhaps TRBD1 (6 bases). This CDR3 region has 13 residues. Trimming took off 5 bases at V and 8 bases at J, with 15 bases between the two ends. CDR1 and CDR2 (germline): MNHEY, SMNVEV (reference sequence). CDR3 in amino acids: CASSNTGLGGYTF. DNA of the CDR3: TGTGCCAGCAGTAATACAGGGTTGGGGGGCTACACCTTC.

The chain carries TRBV2 and TRBJ2-7; possibly TRBD1 or TRBD2 for D (5 bases each). V dropped 7 bases and J dropped 3 bases, with 10 bases sitting between them. Germline loops: CDR1 SNHLY, CDR2 FYNNEI. The CDR3 consists of 12 residues. The CDR3 region is CASKGTRYEQYF. CDR3 in DNA: TGTGCCAGCAAAGGGACCCGCTACGAGCAGTACTTC.

The chain uses TRBV3-1 and TRBJ2-2, with 9 bases aligning to TRBD2. Trimming took 4 bases from V and 5 from J; bases not matched to a gene: 5. CDR1 is LGHDT, CDR2 YNNKEL, per germline (reference sequence). This CDR3 is built from 15 residues. CDR3 region: CASSPAGGKTGELFF. The CDR3 region has the DNA TGTGCCAGCAGCCCTGCGGGAGGGAAAACCGGGGAGCTGTTTTTT.

This clonotype was recorded at least ten times. The V and J genes are TRBV28 and TRBJ2-7, with D possibly being TRBD1 (6 bases). Trimming shortened V by 6 bases and J by 3 bases, and 18 bases separated the two germline ends. The CDR3 contains 15 residues. Germline assignment: CDR1 MDHEN and CDR2 SYDVKM. This CDR3 is CASRSSQGPVYEQYF. As DNA, the CDR3 is TGTGCCAGCAGATCCTCACAGGGTCCGGTCTACGAGCAGTACTTC.

This clonotype came up many times. V and J are TRBV29-1 and TRBJ2-7; D gene ambiguous. The CDR3 runs 12 residues. CDR1 is SQVTM, CDR2 ANQGSEA, per germline. V lost 4 bases to trimming and J lost 0 bases, with 7 bases between them. CDR3 DNA: TGCAGCGTTGCTGATCACTCCTACGAGCAGTACGTC. It is translated as CSVADHSYEQYV.

The chain is built from TRBV3-1 and TRBJ1-3, with D perhaps TRBD1 (5 bases). The CDR3 sequence is 15 residues long. Trimming cost V 1 base and J 8 bases, with 15 bases left between them. The germline gives CDR1 LGHDT, CDR2 YNNKEL (reference sequence). The CDR3 here is CASSQAERRGDTIYF. The CDR3 DNA sequence: TGTGCCAGCAGCCAAGCTGAAAGGCGGGGGGACACCATATATTTT.

In its sample, this clonotype was seen a few times. The rearrangement links TRBV7-9 to TRBJ1-1, with D hard to call. Germline assignment: CDR1 SEHNR and CDR2 FQNEAQ (reference sequence). V lost 2 bases and J lost 1, with 8 bases in between. The CDR3 is made up of 14 amino acids. The CDR3 DNA follows: TGTGCCAGCAGCTTACACCCCCGGAACACTGAAGCTTTCTTT. This translates into CASSLHPRNTEAFF.

V usage is TRBV4-1 and J usage is TRBJ2-3; D perhaps matches TRBD2 (5 bases). Germline-derived CDR1 and CDR2 are MGHRA and YSYEKL. The CDR3 contains 15 residues. Trimming cost V 0 bases and J 5 bases, with 12 bases left between them. Here the CDR3 reads CASSQDSGLGDTQYF. CDR3 DNA: TGCGCCAGCAGCCAAGATTCCGGACTCGGAGATACGCAGTATTTT.

The V call is TRBV28, the J call TRBJ2-1; 8 bases line up with TRBD1. The germline V gene encodes CDR1 MDHEN and CDR2 SYDVKM. V shed 5 bases, J shed 6 bases, and the junction held 9 bases outside the gene matches. The CDR3 has 15 residues. This CDR3 reads CASSPTGDMGNEQFF. The CDR3 DNA sequence: TGTGCCAGCAGTCCGACAGGGGACATGGGCAATGAGCAGTTCTTC.

The chain is built from TRBV7-9 and TRBJ2-1; tentative D call: TRBD2 (5 bases). Trimming removed 5 bases at V and 7 bases at J, with 18 bases between. The CDR3 has 15 amino acids. Germline V gives CDR1 SEHNR, CDR2 FQNEAQ (reference sequence). CDR3 residues: CASSPDYPHRNEQFF. Here the CDR3 DNA reads TGTGCCAGCAGCCCAGACTATCCCCATCGGAATGAGCAGTTCTTC.